Shown below are 19 T cell receptor beta chains from a single sample sequenced in a study of blood T cell repertoires in COVID-19 (dated by TCRdb to about 2020). Libraries came from the immunoSEQ multiplex PCR assay. The table was pulled from immuneACCESS by TCRdb, which kept in-frame rearrangements only. Such tables lose some clones; where checked, under half of the loss comes from unresolved V genes, and the rest has no known cause. The sample table shows around 55,000 clones, and about 82% are seen once. The top ten hold approximately 12% of the sample. What was sequenced was peripheral blood. The receptors originated from a human donor in a cohort sampled during active COVID-19.

V is TRBV5-5 and J is TRBJ2-1, with 14 bases that match TRBD2. The CDR3 has 15 residues. Trimming removed 4 bases from V and 9 bases from J; junction bases left unmatched: 6. Germline lookup yields CDR1 SGHKS and CDR2 YYEKEE (reference sequence). CDR3 nucleotides: TGTGCCAGCAGCACGGGGACTAGCGGGAGTATTGAGCAGTTCTTC. It yields the protein CASSTGTSGSIEQFF. Combining the CDR3 with reference TRBV5-5 and TRBJ2-1 gives the whole variable domain DAGVTQSPTHLIKTRGQQVTLRCSPISGHKSVSWYQQVLGQGPQFIFQYYEKEERGRGNFPDRFSARQFPNYSSELNVNALLLGDSALYLCASSTGTSGSIEQFFGPGTRLTVL.

The chain combines TRBV7-9 with TRBJ2-4; the match to TRBD1 covers 9 bases. Germline CDR1 is SEHNR and CDR2 is FQNEAQ (reference sequence). V lost 5 bases and J lost 3; bases outside the gene matches: 8. The length of the CDR3 is 16 residues. DNA for the CDR3: TGTGCCAGCAGCCCCCTATCGACAGGGGGCAAAAACATTCAGTACTTC. Amino acid sequence: CASSPLSTGGKNIQYF.

The V gene is TRBV28, the J gene TRBJ1-6, with 7 positions matching TRBD1. CDR1 and CDR2 from the germline V gene are MDHEN and SYDVKM. The CDR3 runs to 19 residues. J was trimmed by 0 bases and V by 7 bases; bases with no gene match: 15. Here the CDR3 DNA reads TGTGCCAGCACCACCGCAACCGGGACAGCAAGCTCCTATAATTCACCCCTCCACTTT. Amino acid sequence: CASTTATGTASSYNSPLHF.

The CDR3 is CASSRGQDALSQHF. The CDR3 DNA reads as TGTGCCAGCAGTCGAGGACAGGACGCCTTATCCCAGCATTTT. The chain carries TRBV6-2 or TRBV6-3 and TRBJ1-5; 7 bases match TRBD1. Germline CDR1 reads MNHEY; CDR2 reads SVGEGT. J lost 11 bases, V lost 5 bases, and 12 bases had no gene match. The CDR3 is made up of 14 amino acids.

The chain employs TRBV10-3 and TRBJ1-1; tentatively, D is TRBD1 (5 bases). The CDR3 totals 14 residues. The V end was cut by 4 bases, the J end by 6 bases, with 15 bases between. Germline loops: CDR1 ENHRY, CDR2 SYGVKD. Here the CDR3 reads CAISGFSGTSEAFF. Written as DNA, the CDR3 is TGTGCCATCAGTGGGTTTTCAGGGACTTCTGAAGCTTTCTTT.

The chain uses TRBV9 and TRBJ2-3; 10 bases agree with TRBD2. The CDR3 extends over 16 amino acids. The germline V gene encodes CDR1 SGDLS and CDR2 YYNGEE. J was trimmed by 3 bases and V by 0 bases; bases with no gene match: 4. CDR3 residues: CASSVVSAGGTDTQYF. The DNA of the CDR3 is TGTGCCAGCAGCGTAGTGTCAGCGGGAGGGACAGATACGCAGTATTTT.

The rearrangement uses TRBV24-1 and TRBJ2-2, with 9 nucleotides matching TRBD1. The germline gives CDR1 KGHDR, CDR2 SFDVKD. Trimming cost V 4 bases and J 4 bases; bases outside gene matches: 6. This CDR3 comprises 16 residues. CDR3 in DNA: TGTGCCACCAGTGAACCCGGGACAGGGCGCACCGGGGAGCTGTTTTTT. Its translation is CATSEPGTGRTGELFF.

This sequence joins TRBV10-2 and TRBJ1-2, with D possibly matching TRBD1 (6 bases). CDR3 size: 13 residues. V shed 7 bases and J shed 5 bases, with 14 bases lying between them. CDR1 is WSHSY, CDR2 SAAADI, per germline. The CDR3 loop reads CASMDSLTYGYTF. The CDR3 nucleotides read TGCGCCAGCATGGACAGCTTAACTTATGGCTACACCTTC.

V gene TRBV28 combines with J gene TRBJ1-1, with D maybe TRBD1 (6 bases). The ends were cut back, 3 bases at V and 1 base at J, with 12 bases in the middle. The CDR3 contains 15 residues. Germline V gives CDR1 MDHEN, CDR2 SYDVKM. CDR3: CASSLAGGGNTEAFF. CDR3 in DNA: TGTGCCAGCAGTTTGGCGGGAGGGGGGAACACTGAAGCTTTCTTT.

The rearrangement joins TRBV9 to TRBJ2-1, with 9 positions matching TRBD1. The CDR3 spans 16 residues. J gave up 4 bases and V 3 bases, and 8 bases lay outside the gene matches. Germline V gene data show CDR1 as SGDLS and CDR2 as YYNGEE. In DNA, the CDR3 is TGTGCCAGCAGCGCCCCCGGGACAGGGATGTACAATGAGCAGTTCTTC. Translation: CASSAPGTGMYNEQFF.

The CDR3 region is CARADPTGANVLTF. CDR3 bases: TGTGCCAGAGCGGACCCTACTGGGGCCAACGTCCTGACTTTC. The chain employs TRBV2 and TRBJ2-6; possible D gene TRBD2, 5 bases. This CDR3 comprises 14 residues. The V gene's germline CDR1 is SNHLY and CDR2 FYNNEI. The V gene lost 9 bases and the J gene lost 2 bases, with 11 bases spanning the gap.

The rearrangement uses TRBV7-2 and TRBJ1-3; possibly TRBD1 for D (6 bases). This CDR3 has 15 amino acids. Trimming left V 5 bases short and J 2 bases short, with 13 bases between. Germline V CDR1 and CDR2: SGHTA, FQGNSA. This CDR3 is CASSPRGQTGNTIYF. CDR3 nucleotide sequence: TGTGCCAGCAGCCCACGGGGACAAACTGGAAACACCATATATTTT.

V gene TRBV6-2 or TRBV6-3 combines with J gene TRBJ1-1; the D is unclear. The V gene lost 5 bases and the J gene lost 4 bases, with 8 bases spanning the gap. The CDR3 has 12 residues. Germline CDR1 MNHEY, CDR2 SVGEGT. The CDR3 spells CASSLSGTEAFF. For the CDR3, the DNA is TGTGCCAGCAGTCTGAGCGGCACTGAAGCTTTCTTT.

This rearrangement joins TRBV7-3 to TRBJ2-7; 10 nucleotides align to TRBD2. J lost 6 bases, V lost 5 bases, and 10 bases had no gene match. The CDR3 covers 15 residues. CDR1 is SGHTA, CDR2 FQGTGA, per germline. The CDR3 nucleotides read TGTGCCAGCAGCCCGCTAGCGGGAGTGGGGGGCGAGCAGTACTTC. Translating it yields CASSPLAGVGGEQYF.

The chain combines TRBV6-2 or TRBV6-3 with TRBJ1-5, with unresolved D. Germline CDR1 and CDR2: MNHEY and SVGEGT. The V end lost 0 bases, the J end lost 4 bases, and 13 bases lay between the germline ends. This CDR3 comprises 16 residues. CDR3 bases: TGTGCCAGCAGTTACTCCGCAGGCTCTTCTAATCAGCCCCAGCATTTT. Protein product: CASSYSAGSSNQPQHF.

The chain links TRBV6-5 to TRBJ2-3; D gene uncertain. This CDR3 is 14 amino acids long. V shed 6 bases and J shed 0 bases, with 10 bases lying between them. CDR1 MNHEY and CDR2 SVGAGI come from the germline V gene. The CDR3 loop reads CASRESSSTDTQYF. For the CDR3, the DNA is TGTGCCAGCAGGGAGTCTTCTAGCACAGATACGCAGTATTTT.

The J gene is TRBJ1-2, the V gene TRBV7-9, with TRBD1 identical over 12 bases. Trimming removed 3 bases from V and 8 bases from J; junction bases left unmatched: 7. Germline V gives CDR1 SEHNR, CDR2 FQNEAQ (reference sequence). The CDR3 consists of 15 residues. The CDR3 nucleotides read TGTGCCAGCAGCTTGGGGACAGGGGGCGTTTGGGGCTACACCTTC. Translation gives CASSLGTGGVWGYTF. The full variable domain, with the rest looked up from reference TRBV7-9 and TRBJ1-2, is DTGVSQNPRHKITKRGQNVTFRCDPISEHNRLYWYRQTLGQGPEFLTYFQNEAQLEKSRLLSDRFSAERPKGSFSTLEIQRTEQGDSAMYLCASSLGTGGVWGYTFGSGTRLTVV.

This clone came up a few times. V gene TRBV7-9 combines with J gene TRBJ2-1, with D uncertain. The germline gives CDR1 SEHNR, CDR2 FQNEAQ (reference sequence). Trimming cost V 3 bases and J 4 bases, with 19 bases left between them. The CDR3 length is 17 residues. The CDR3 loop is CASSFSFSFQAYNEQFF. The CDR3 DNA reads as TGTGCCAGCAGCTTCTCGTTCTCGTTCCAAGCTTACAATGAGCAGTTCTTC.

The sample holds one count of this clone. The chain couples TRBV19 to TRBJ1-2; D gene uncertain. The V gene's germline CDR1 is LNHDA and CDR2 SQIVND (reference sequence). CDR3 length: 14 amino acids. V dropped 7 bases and J dropped 4 bases, with 16 bases sitting between them. CDR3 nucleotide sequence: TGTGCCAGTATCAACTACGCTTGGAGCTATGGCTACACCTTC. Translated, it gives CASINYAWSYGYTF.